This entry is about one T cell receptor (beta chain). Its specificity is not known. This specimen belongs to a study of cytomegalovirus exposure and HLA in healthy donors. Findings of the study overall: According to an earlier analysis, most TCR beta V segments yielded productive rearrangements about 87% or about 30% of the time. HLA alleles were associated with 17,000 or so TCR beta sequences in a later analysis at 0.05 false discovery rate.

Primers: 60 Vbeta forward and 13 Jbeta reverse. As originally analysed: About 11 million shared chains were among the approximately 87 million unique TCR beta chains that a later analysis counted. This table comes from immunoSEQ multiplex PCR, and its TCRdb copy is limited to in-frame clones, with some not included. V and J calls and clone size come straight from that table; D and trimming were deduced from the DNA. The sample shows tens of thousands of clones, roughly 63% of them seen only once. Unrecorded immune exposure was likely among donors, who were nominally healthy when sampled. The sequencing sample was made of PBMCs. This TCR was recovered from a woman in her 30s in good health and CMV-seronegative.

The DNA for the CDR3 is TGTGCCAGCAACCGACAGGGAGAGAATGGCTACACCTTC. Amino acids: CASNRQGENGYTF. The rearrangement joins TRBV28 to TRBJ1-2, with 7 bases identical to TRBD1. Germline V CDR1 and CDR2: MDHEN, SYDVKM. V shed 7 bases and J 6 bases; nucleotides not matched to a gene: 8. The CDR3 loop spans 13 amino acids.